The clone carrying this TCR beta chain was seen only once. How the authors handled the data: The assay estimated nucleated cells by amplifying reference gene primers. TCRdb keeps only in-frame clones here, not all; method: immunoSEQ multiplex PCR. That table gives V, J and clone size, and the DNA gave D and trimming. The sample lists 150,000 to 200,000 clones, 75% to 80% seen once, with approximately 27% in the top ten. The data stem from a study of blood T cell repertoires in COVID-19. Study overall: Specimens from acute and convalescent COVID-19 originated in the United States, Italy and Spain. In each case, the material was cDNA or gDNA derived from T cells, B-cell-depleted T cells, or PBMCs.

The CDR3 covers 15 residues. V gave up 6 bases and J gave up 0 bases; unmatched junction bases: 4. Germline lookup yields CDR1 MNHEY and CDR2 SVGAGI. V gene TRBV6-5 combines with J gene TRBJ2-2, with TRBD1 matching over 7 bases. Sequenced sample: peripheral blood. This receptor was taken from a woman between 65 and 79 years old with acute or convalescent COVID-19. The CDR3 here is CASRYDRANTGELFF. The CDR3 nucleotides are TGTGCCAGCAGATACGACAGGGCGAACACCGGGGAGCTGTTTTTT.